Described below is a single T cell receptor (beta chain) sequence and its context. Its matching antigen is unknown. The CDR3 sequence is 15 residues long. Trimming removed 0 bases from V and 8 bases from J, with 14 bases in between. Germline-derived CDR1 and CDR2 are SGHRS and YFSETQ. Combining a sample-barcoded 5' primer with a J-beta primer mix, a second PCR ran for roughly 7 to 11 cycles. Through a template-switch adaptor with 12 random nucleotides, each cDNA molecule received a tag. Per-sample output comprised a minimum of 2.5 million paired-end reads containing CDR3. TCRdb re-analysed the 5' RACE reads in MiXCR, keeping a single row per CDR3 protein. The sample includes roughly 800,000 distinct CDR3 sequences, about three fifths of them seen just once. The source of the sample is a study of blood T cells in healthy people across ages. General study findings and limits: Without sorted subsets, naive and antigen-experienced compartments could not be conclusively compared.

At least 5.5 micrograms of total RNA were extracted per sample. The sequence was obtained from a man aged 25 to 40 in good health. This chain links TRBV5-1 with TRBJ1-4, with a possible D match to TRBD1 (6 bases). The sample was blood. Here the CDR3 DNA reads TGCGCCAGCAGCTTGGAACAGGGTTCTGGGGAAAAACTGTTTTTT. Amino acid sequence: CASSLEQGSGEKLFF.